A single sample is the source of the 11 T cell receptor beta chains below, sequenced in a study of blood T cells in healthy people across ages. Sample-barcoded 5' priming and a J-beta primer mix drove a second PCR of roughly 7 to 11 cycles. TCRdb re-called the 5' RACE reads through MiXCR, storing one row per CDR3 protein. The profile covers around 580,000 distinct CDR3 sequences, with 47% appearing a single time and around 25% taken by the ten largest. Material: blood. The receptors originated from a man older than 75 in good health.

This clonotype was seen more than once but under ten times. CDR3 bases: TGTGCCATCAGTGAGCGACAAATGGATGGCTACACCTTC. Translated, it gives CAISERQMDGYTF. The chain links TRBV10-3 to TRBJ1-2; D gene unclear. Deletions cut 2 bases from V and 6 bases from J, with 10 bases between. The germline V gene has CDR1 ENHRY and CDR2 SYGVKD. CDR3 length equals 13 residues.

The chain has TRBV6-2 or TRBV6-3 and TRBJ2-3, with 9 bases aligning to TRBD1. The CDR3 is 13 amino acids. The germline V gene encodes CDR1 MNHEY and CDR2 SVGEGT. J lost 0 bases, V lost 10 bases, and 2 bases had no gene match. CDR3 bases: TGTGCCAACGGACAGGGGAGCACAGATACGCAGTATTTT. Translating gives CANGQGSTDTQYF.

This clonotype has a handful of counts. The genes are TRBV7-2 and TRBJ2-7; no firm D call. The length of the CDR3 is 14 residues. The germline gives CDR1 SGHTA, CDR2 FQGNSA. V was trimmed by 1 base and J by 7 bases, leaving 14 bases between them. The CDR3 DNA is TGTGCCAGCAGCTTAGGAGCTGGGGTTTGGGAGCAGTACTTC. Protein: CASSLGAGVWEQYF.

This clonotype was seen once. This chain links TRBV4-2 with TRBJ1-5, with no clear D. CDR1 is LGHNA and CDR2 is YNFKEQ in the germline V gene. This CDR3 is built from 13 residues. Deletions cut 4 bases from V and 4 bases from J, with 8 bases between. CDR3 protein: CASSRGENQPQHF. As DNA, the CDR3 is TGTGCCAGCAGCCGGGGTGAAAATCAGCCCCAGCATTTT.

The CDR3 bases are TGTGCCACTTGGAGCGGGTACTCAGGCCCTGGGGCCAACGTCCTGACTTTC. This sequence encodes CATWSGYSGPGANVLTF. The genes are TRBV28 and TRBJ2-6; tentatively, D is TRBD2 (6 bases). V was clipped by 10 bases and J by 2 bases, with 21 bases between them. This CDR3 comprises 17 residues. Per the germline V gene, CDR1 is MDHEN and CDR2 is SYDVKM.

The chain recombines TRBV20-1 with TRBJ2-1; D perhaps matches TRBD2 (7 bases). Germline CDR1 DFQATT, CDR2 SNEGSKA (reference sequence). The CDR3 sequence is 15 residues long. V was clipped by 3 bases and J by 7 bases, with 19 bases between them. The CDR3 loop reads CSASPPAGGRNEQFF. In DNA form, the CDR3 reads TGCAGTGCTAGTCCGCCTGCCGGGGGGCGGAATGAGCAGTTCTTC.

V is TRBV7-2 and J is TRBJ2-4, with TRBD1 identical over 7 bases. The CDR3 has 13 amino acids. Per the germline V gene, CDR1 is SGHTA and CDR2 is FQGNSA. The V gene end was trimmed by 4 bases and the J gene end by 6 bases; junction bases not matched to a gene: 3. CDR3 region: CASSYGQANIQYF. The CDR3 DNA sequence: TGTGCCAGCAGCTACGGACAGGCAAACATTCAGTACTTC.

The CDR3 protein is CASSLRRALMERGSSDTQYF. CDR3 in DNA: TGTGCCAGCAGCCTAAGGAGGGCGCTGATGGAGCGGGGGTCCTCAGATACGCAGTATTTT. The V call is TRBV3-1, the J call TRBJ2-3; 8 bases line up with TRBD2. J was trimmed by 4 bases and V by 4 bases; bases with no gene match: 22. CDR3 length: 20 amino acids. Germline V gene data show CDR1 as LGHDT and CDR2 as YNNKEL (reference sequence).

This clonotype was seen only a few times. The rearrangement joins TRBV4-1 to TRBJ1-4; no firm D call. V was pared by 3 bases and J by 8 bases, with 16 bases between. CDR3 length: 15 amino acids. Germline CDR1 reads MGHRA; CDR2 reads YSYEKL. CDR3 in amino acids: CASSQLGLESEKLFF. In nucleotides, the CDR3 is TGCGCCAGCAGCCAGTTAGGGTTGGAAAGCGAAAAACTGTTTTTT.

The chain is built from TRBV7-2 and TRBJ2-7; D remains ambiguous. Germline CDR1 is SGHTA and CDR2 is FQGNSA. The CDR3 loop spans 11 amino acids. Trimming removed 3 bases at V and 7 bases at J, with 7 bases between. CDR3 in amino acids: CASSFRREQYF. The CDR3 DNA reads TGTGCCAGCAGCTTTCGGCGGGAGCAGTACTTC.

This clonotype has just a few counts. For the CDR3, the DNA is TGCAGTGCAACCATCCCCGGAGACGGAACCCCCTACGAGCAGTACTTC. Its protein product is CSATIPGDGTPYEQYF. The gene calls are TRBV20-1 and TRBJ2-7; D gene ambiguous. Germline CDR1 is DFQATT and CDR2 is SNEGSKA (reference sequence). Trimming took 6 bases from V and 2 from J, leaving 23 bases between them. The CDR3 contains 16 residues.